This T cell receptor beta chain was recorded in a study of molecular identifiers for immune sequencing clone quantification. Preparation of the bulk TCR libraries relied on previously described methods and listed TCR primers. TCRdb independently ran MiXCR on the PCR reads; one entry per CDR3 protein. Of under 600,000 distinct CDR3 sequences in the sample, 20% to 25% were seen once. The length of the CDR3 is 13 residues. V shed 3 bases, J shed 11 bases, and the junction held 9 bases outside the gene matches. The V gene's germline CDR1 is LGHNA and CDR2 YSLEER. Sorted cells numbering roughly 19,000 to 1,000,000, with 10%, 30% or 50% RNA, yielded the naive CD8 libraries. This clonotype was seen a few times.

This clonotype originated in a human donor in good health. Some libraries in this study had Jurkat cell RNA spiked in. The V gene is TRBV4-3, the J gene TRBJ1-1; 7 bases fit TRBD1. Source material: naive CD8+ T cells from blood, with Jurkat cell RNA spiked in. Subset noted: FACS-sorted CD8+CD4-CCR7+CD45RA+ naive T cells. The CDR3 nucleotides read TGCGCCAGCAGCCAGCTACAGGGGCGGGAGGCTTTCTTT. It translates to CASSQLQGREAFF.